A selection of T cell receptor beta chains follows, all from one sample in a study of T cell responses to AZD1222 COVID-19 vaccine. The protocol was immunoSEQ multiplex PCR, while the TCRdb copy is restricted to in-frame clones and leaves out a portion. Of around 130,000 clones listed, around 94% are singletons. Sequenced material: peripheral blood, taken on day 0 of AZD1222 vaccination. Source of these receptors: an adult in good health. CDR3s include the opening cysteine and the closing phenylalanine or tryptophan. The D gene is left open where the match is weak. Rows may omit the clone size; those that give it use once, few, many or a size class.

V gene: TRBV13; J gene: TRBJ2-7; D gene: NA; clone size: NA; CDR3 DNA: TGTGCCAGCAGCTTAGAGGGCAGCTCCTACGAGCAGTACTTC; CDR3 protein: CASSLEGSSYEQYF
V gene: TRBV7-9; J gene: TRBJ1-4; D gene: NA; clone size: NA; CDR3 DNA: TGTGCCAGCAGGTACGGGGTGAAGGAAAAACTGTTTTTT; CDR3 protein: CASRYGVKEKLFF
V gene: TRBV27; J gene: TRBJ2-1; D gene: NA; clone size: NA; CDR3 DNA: TGTGCCAGCAGTTTATCTAGGCCGTACAATGAGCAGTTCTTC; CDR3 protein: CASSLSRPYNEQFF
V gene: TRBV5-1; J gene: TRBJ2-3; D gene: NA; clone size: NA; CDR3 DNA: TGCGCCAGCAGCTTGGTGGGTGTCACAGATACGCAGTATTTT; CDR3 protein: CASSLVGVTDTQYF
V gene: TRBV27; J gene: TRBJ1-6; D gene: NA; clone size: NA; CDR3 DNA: TGTGCCAGCAGTTTATCTTGGTTAGAGAATTCACCCCTCCACTTT; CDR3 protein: CASSLSWLENSPLHF
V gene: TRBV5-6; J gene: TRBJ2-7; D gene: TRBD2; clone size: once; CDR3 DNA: TGTGCCAGCAGACGGACTAGCGGCTACGAGCAGTACTTC; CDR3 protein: CASRRTSGYEQYF
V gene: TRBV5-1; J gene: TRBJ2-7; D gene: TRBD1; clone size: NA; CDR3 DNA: TGCGCCAGCAGCTCTGGGGGCGGACAGGGGACCTACGAGCAGTACTTC; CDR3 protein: CASSSGGGQGTYEQYF
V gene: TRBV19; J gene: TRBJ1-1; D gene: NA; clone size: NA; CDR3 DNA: TGTGCCAGTAGTAAGTGGGGGCCTGAAGCTTTCTTT; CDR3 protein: CASSKWGPEAFF
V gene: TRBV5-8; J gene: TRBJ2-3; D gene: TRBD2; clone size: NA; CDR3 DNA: TGTGCCAGCAGCCTACTAGCGACCCGCACAGATACGCAGTATTTT; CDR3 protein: CASSLLATRTDTQYF
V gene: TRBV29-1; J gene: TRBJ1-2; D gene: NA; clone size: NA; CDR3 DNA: TGCAGCGTTCGATCACAGGGTCCCTATGGCTACACCTTC; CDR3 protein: CSVRSQGPYGYTF
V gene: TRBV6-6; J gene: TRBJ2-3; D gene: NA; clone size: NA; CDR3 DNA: TGTGCCAGCAGTCCAACTATATCGAGCGATTGGGGCACAGATACGCAGTATTTT; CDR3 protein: CASSPTISSDWGTDTQYF
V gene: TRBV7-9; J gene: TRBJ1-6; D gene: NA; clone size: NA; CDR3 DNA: TGTGCCAGCAGCTTAGTGGTGGGGCGGAATTCACCCCTCCACTTT; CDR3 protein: CASSLVVGRNSPLHF
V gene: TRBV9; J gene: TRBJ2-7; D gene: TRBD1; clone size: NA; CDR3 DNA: TGTGCCAGCAGCACAGGGACAGGGGGCTACGAGCAGTACTTC; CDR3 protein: CASSTGTGGYEQYF
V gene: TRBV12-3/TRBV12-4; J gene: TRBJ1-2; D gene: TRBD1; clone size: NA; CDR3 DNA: TGTGCCAGCGGGTCAGGGGGAGGCTACACCTTC; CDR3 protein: CASGSGGGYTF
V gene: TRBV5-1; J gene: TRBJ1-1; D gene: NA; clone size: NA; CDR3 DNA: TGCGCCAGCAGCCAGGGAACCCTGAACACTGAAGCTTTCTTT; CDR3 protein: CASSQGTLNTEAFF
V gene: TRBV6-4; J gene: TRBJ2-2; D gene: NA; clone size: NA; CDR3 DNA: TGTGCCAGCAGGGGGGACACTACCGGGGAGCTGTTTTTT; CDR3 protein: CASRGDTTGELFF
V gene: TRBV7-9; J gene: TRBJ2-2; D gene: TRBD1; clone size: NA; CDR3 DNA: TGTGCCAGCAGCCCACAGGGGGCTGGGACCGGGGAGCTGTTTTTT; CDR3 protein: CASSPQGAGTGELFF
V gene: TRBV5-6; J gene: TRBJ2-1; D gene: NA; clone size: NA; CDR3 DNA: TGTGCCAGCAGCTTGGCCGGGCAGCTGGAACAGTTCTTC; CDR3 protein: CASSLAGQLEQFF
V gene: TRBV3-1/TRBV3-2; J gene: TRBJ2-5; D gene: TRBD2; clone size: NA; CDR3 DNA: TGTGCCAGCATGCCCCAACTAGCGGGCCAGGGGACCCAGTACTTC; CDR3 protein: CASMPQLAGQGTQYF
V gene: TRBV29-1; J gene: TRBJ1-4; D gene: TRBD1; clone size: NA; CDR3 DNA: TGCAGCGTTGCACAGGGGGGTAATGAAAAACTGTTTTTT; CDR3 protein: CSVAQGGNEKLFF
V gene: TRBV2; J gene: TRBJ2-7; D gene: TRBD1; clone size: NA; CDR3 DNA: TGTGCCAGCAGTACAGGGGTTGAGCAGTACTTC; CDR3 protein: CASSTGVEQYF
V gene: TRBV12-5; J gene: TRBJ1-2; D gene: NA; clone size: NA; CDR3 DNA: TGTGCTAGTGGTCCTTCAGGGAACTATGGCTACACCTTC; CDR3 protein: CASGPSGNYGYTF
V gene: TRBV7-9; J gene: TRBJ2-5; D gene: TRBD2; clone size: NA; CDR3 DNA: TGTGCCAGCAGCTTAGTGACTAGCAGTCAAGAGACCCAGTACTTC; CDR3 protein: CASSLVTSSQETQYF
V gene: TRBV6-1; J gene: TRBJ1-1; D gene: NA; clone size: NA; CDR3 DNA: TGTGCCAGCAGTGAAGTGGGAGGGGTGGCTGAAGCTTTCTTT; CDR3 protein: CASSEVGGVAEAFF
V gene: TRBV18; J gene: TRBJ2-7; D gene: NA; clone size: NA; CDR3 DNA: TGTGCCAGCTCACCTAGTAACCGGGACGTCAGGTCCTACGAGCAGTACTTC; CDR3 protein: CASSPSNRDVRSYEQYF
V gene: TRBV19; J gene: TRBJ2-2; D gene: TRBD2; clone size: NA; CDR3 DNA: TGTGCCAGTAGGATCCTAGCGGGAAACACCGGGGAGCTGTTTTTT; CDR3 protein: CASRILAGNTGELFF
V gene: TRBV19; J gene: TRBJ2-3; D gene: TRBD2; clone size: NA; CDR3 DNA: TGTGCCAGTAGTCTCCGAGGTCTAGCGGGAGTGGCAGATACGCAGTATTTT; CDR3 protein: CASSLRGLAGVADTQYF
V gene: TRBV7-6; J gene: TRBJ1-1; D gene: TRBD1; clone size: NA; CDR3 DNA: TGTGCCAGCAGCTTAGATGCAGGGGGTTATACTGAAGCTTTCTTT; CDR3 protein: CASSLDAGGYTEAFF
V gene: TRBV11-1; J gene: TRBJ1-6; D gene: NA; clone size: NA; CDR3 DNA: TGTGCCAGCAGCCTAAAAGGGACAAATTCACCCCTCCACTTT; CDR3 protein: CASSLKGTNSPLHF
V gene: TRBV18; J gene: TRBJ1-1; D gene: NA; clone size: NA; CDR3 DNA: TGTGCCAGCTCACCACCAACGGCTGGGGTGACTGAAGCTTTCTTT; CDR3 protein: CASSPPTAGVTEAFF
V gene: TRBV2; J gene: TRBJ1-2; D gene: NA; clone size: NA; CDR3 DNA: TGTGCCAGCAGTGAGCCAGGGACCTATGGCTACACCTTC; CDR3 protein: CASSEPGTYGYTF
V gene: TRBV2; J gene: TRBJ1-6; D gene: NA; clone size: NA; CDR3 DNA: TGTGCCAGCAGTATGCAGGGAAACTATAATTCACCCCTCCACTTT; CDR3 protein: CASSMQGNYNSPLHF
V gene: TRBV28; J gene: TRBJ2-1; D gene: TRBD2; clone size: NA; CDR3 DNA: TGTGCCAGCAGTGGCCCCGGACTAGCGGGAAGGGATGAGCAGTTCTTC; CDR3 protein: CASSGPGLAGRDEQFF
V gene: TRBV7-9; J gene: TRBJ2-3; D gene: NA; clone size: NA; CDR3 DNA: TGTGCCAGCAGCTCCCGGACTAGCACAGATACGCAGTATTTT; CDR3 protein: CASSSRTSTDTQYF
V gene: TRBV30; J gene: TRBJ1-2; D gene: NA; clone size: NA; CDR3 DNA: TGTGCCTGGAGTGAGGGGGGCTCGTACTATGGCTACACCTTC; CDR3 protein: CAWSEGGSYYGYTF
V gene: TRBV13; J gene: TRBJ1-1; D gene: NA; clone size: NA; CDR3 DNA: TGTGCCAGCAAAGCGGGGCAGGGAACTGAAGCTTTCTTT; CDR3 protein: CASKAGQGTEAFF
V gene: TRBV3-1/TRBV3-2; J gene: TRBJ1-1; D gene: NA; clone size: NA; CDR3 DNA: TGTGCCAGCAGCCCCCTGAGCGGGGGGAACCAAGCTTTCTTT; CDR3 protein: CASSPLSGGNQAFF
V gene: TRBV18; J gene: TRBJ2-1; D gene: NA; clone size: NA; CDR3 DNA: TGTGCCAGCTCACCACTCCGCGAGAATGAGCAGTTCTTC; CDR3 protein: CASSPLRENEQFF
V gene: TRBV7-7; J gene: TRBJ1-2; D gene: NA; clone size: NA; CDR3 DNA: TGTGCCAGCAGCCCCCAGGGGAACTATGGCTACACCTTC; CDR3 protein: CASSPQGNYGYTF
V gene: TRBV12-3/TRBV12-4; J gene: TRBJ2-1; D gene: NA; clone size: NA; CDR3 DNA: TGTGCCAGCAGTTTAGTTGGGGCAGATGAGCAGTTCTTC; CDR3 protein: CASSLVGADEQFF
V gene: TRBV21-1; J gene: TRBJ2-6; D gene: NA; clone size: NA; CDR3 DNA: TGTGCCAGCAGCAAAGCACGCAGGGGCTCAACCGGGGCCAACGTCCTGACTTTC; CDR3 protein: CASSKARRGSTGANVLTF
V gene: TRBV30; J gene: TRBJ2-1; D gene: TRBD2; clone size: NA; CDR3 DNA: TGTGCCTGGAGTCCCAGCGGGAGGGCCGGGAATGAGCAGTTCTTC; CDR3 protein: CAWSPSGRAGNEQFF
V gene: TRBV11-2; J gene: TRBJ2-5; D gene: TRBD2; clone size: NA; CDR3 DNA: TGTGCCAGCAGCTTCCTGAAGAAGCGGGAGGGCGCCCAAGAGACCCAGTACTTC; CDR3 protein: CASSFLKKREGAQETQYF
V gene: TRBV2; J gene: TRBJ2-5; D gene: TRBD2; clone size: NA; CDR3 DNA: TGTGCCAGCAGGCCGGGGATTGGAACGAGGGGAGGGGAGACCCAGTACTTC; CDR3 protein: CASRPGIGTRGGETQYF
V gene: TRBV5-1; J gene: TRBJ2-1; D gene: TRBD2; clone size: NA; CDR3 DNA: TGCGCCAGCAGCTCGAGCCGGGACTACCTTGTAAAAAATGAGCAGTTCTTC; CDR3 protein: CASSSSRDYLVKNEQFF
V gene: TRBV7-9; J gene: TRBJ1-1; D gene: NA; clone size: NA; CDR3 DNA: TGTGCCAGCAGCCTATGGGTGGGGGGGAAAACTGAAGCTTTCTTT; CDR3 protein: CASSLWVGGKTEAFF
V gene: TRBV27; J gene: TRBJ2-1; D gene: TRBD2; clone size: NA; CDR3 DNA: TGTGCCTCGGGGCTAGCGGCCTACAATGAGCAGTTCTTC; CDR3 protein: CASGLAAYNEQFF
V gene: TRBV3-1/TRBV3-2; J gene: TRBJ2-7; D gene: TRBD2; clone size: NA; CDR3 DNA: TGTGCCAGCAGCCAAGGGCCGGGGGGTGCTCTGTTCTCCTACGAGCAGTACTTC; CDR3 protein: CASSQGPGGALFSYEQYF
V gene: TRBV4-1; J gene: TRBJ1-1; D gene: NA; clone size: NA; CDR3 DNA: TGCGCCAGCAGCCAAGATGAGCGTCTCAAAGGCAGGCGCTCCACTGAAGCTTTCTTT; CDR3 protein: CASSQDERLKGRRSTEAFF
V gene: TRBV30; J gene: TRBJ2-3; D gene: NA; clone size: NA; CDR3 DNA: TGTGCCTGGAGTGTACCAGAGCGTGCAGATACGCAGTATTTT; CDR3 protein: CAWSVPERADTQYF
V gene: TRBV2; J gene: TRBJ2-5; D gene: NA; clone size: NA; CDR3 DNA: TGTGCCAGCAGTGAAACCCCGGCCCAGACCCAGTACTTC; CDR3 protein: CASSETPAQTQYF
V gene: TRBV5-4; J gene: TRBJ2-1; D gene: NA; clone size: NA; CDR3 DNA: TGTGCCAGCAGCACTCCACCGTCCGGCACCAATGAGCAGTTCTTC; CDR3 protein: CASSTPPSGTNEQFF
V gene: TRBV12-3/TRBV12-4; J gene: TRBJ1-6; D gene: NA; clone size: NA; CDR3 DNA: TGTGCCAGCAGTCTACACCCGTCACCCCTCCACTTT; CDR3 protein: CASSLHPSPLHF
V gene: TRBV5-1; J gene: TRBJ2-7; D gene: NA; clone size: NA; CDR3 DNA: TGCGCCAGCAGCCCGGGACTTTCCTACGAGCAGTACTTC; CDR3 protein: CASSPGLSYEQYF
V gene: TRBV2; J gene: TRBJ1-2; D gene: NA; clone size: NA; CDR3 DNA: TGTGCCAGCAGTGAAAACAGCTATGGCTACACCTTC; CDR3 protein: CASSENSYGYTF
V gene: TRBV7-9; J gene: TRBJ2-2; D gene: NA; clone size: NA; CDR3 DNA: TGTGCCAGCAGCTTCGGGACTGCTCTGGCCGGGGAGCTGTTTTTT; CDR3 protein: CASSFGTALAGELFF
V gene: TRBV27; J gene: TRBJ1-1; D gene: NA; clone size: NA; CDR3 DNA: TGTGCCAGCACCCCAACAGCGTTCAGACTTGAAGCTTTCTTT; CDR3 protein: CASTPTAFRLEAFF
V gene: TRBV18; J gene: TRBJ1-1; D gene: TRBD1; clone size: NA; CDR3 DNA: TGTGCCAGCTCACCACAGGGGGCGAACACTGAAGCTTTCTTT; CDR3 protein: CASSPQGANTEAFF
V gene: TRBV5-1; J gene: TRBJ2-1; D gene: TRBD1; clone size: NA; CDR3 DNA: TGCGCCAGCAGCAGACGGACAGGAAACAATGAGCAGTTCTTC; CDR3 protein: CASSRRTGNNEQFF
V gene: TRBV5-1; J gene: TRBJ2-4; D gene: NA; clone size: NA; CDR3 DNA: TGCGCCAGCAGCTTAACCGGAGACAAAAACATTCAGTACTTC; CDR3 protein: CASSLTGDKNIQYF